The source of this T cell receptor (beta chain) is a study of cytomegalovirus exposure and HLA in healthy donors. In the case of this clone: Its antigen is unidentified.

Per the germline V gene, CDR1 is SGHRS and CDR2 is YFSETQ. Trimming removed 0 bases at V and 5 bases at J, with 5 bases between. This CDR3 is 12 amino acids long. The study, taken as a whole, reports: Accurate prediction of most subjects' HLA-A and HLA-B alleles from TCR beta sequences was reported. In all likelihood, a cluster of highly shared sequence variants was a sequencing artifact. While the bulk of TCR sequences proved rare, some public TCRs turned up in many donors.

Primers for the PCR totalled 60 Vbeta and 13 Jbeta. TCRdb's copy holds only in-frame clones and misses some; the assay was immunoSEQ multiplex PCR. This sample has around 170,000 clones, with 71% found just once. This chain joins TRBV5-1 and TRBJ1-2; no clear D gene. This TCR was sampled from a girl between 10 and 17 years old in good health and CMV-seronegative. What was sequenced was PBMCs. Here the CDR3 reads CASSLGGYGYTF. In nucleotides, the CDR3 is TGCGCCAGCAGCTTGGGAGGGTATGGCTACACCTTC.